The clone carrying this TCR beta chain was seen just once. Its antigen is still unknown. The CDR3 runs to 13 residues. Germline loops: CDR1 SGHTA, CDR2 FQGTGA. V was cut by 5 bases and J by 4 bases, with 10 bases left in between. The data belong to a study of lymphopenia after photon versus proton radiotherapy. Study observations and caveats: Post-nadir diversity loss with photons came from oligoclonal expansion, particularly CD8+ Temra cells. Photon-treated patients lost naive T cells and TCR diversity; proton-treated stayed stable.

Produced via immunoSEQ multiplex PCR; TCRdb's table is partial and in-frame only. Of roughly 65,000 clones in the sample, roughly 93% were seen once. The TCR sequence derives from a woman in her 70s with pancreatic cancer. This sample comprised peripheral blood, obtained from a patient treated with photon-based radiotherapy. The chain employs TRBV7-3 and TRBJ2-3; D possibly corresponds to TRBD2 (5 bases). CDR3: CASSGSSADTQYF. CDR3 nucleotides: TGTGCCAGCAGCGGGAGTTCAGCAGATACGCAGTATTTT. The whole variable domain, remainder taken from reference TRBV7-3 and TRBJ2-3, is GAGVSQTPSNKVTEKGKYVELRCDPISGHTALYWYRQSLGQGPEFLIYFQGTGAADDSGLPNDRFFAVRPEGSVSTLKIQRTERGDSAVYLCASSGSSADTQYFGPGTRLTVL.